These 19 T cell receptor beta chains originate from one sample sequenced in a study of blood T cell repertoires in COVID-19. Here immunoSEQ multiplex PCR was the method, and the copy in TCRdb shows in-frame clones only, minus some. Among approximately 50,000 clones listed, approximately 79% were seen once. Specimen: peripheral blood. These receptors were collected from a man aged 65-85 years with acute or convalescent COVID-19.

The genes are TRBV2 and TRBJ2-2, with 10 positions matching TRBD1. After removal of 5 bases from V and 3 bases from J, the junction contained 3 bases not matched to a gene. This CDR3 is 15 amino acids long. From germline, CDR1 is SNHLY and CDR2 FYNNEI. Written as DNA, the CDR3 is TGTGCCAGCAGTTTCGACAGGGGGCACACCGGGGAGCTGTTTTTT. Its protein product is CASSFDRGHTGELFF.

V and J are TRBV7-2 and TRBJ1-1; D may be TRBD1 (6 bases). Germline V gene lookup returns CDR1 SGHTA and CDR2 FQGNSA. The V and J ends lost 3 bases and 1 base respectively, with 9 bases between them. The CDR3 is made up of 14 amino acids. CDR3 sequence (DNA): TGTGCCAGCAGCTTGGGACATTGGAACACTGAAGCTTTCTTT. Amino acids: CASSLGHWNTEAFF.

The CDR3 DNA is TGTGCCTGGAGTGCGGTTTGGGGACAGAAAAACACTGAAGCTTTCTTT. This sequence encodes CAWSAVWGQKNTEAFF. The chain is built from TRBV30 and TRBJ1-1; 7 bases are shared with TRBD1. Unmatched junction bases numbered 10, after V lost 1 base and J lost 2 bases. The CDR3 loop spans 16 amino acids. Germline values: CDR1 GTSNPN, CDR2 SVGIG (reference sequence).

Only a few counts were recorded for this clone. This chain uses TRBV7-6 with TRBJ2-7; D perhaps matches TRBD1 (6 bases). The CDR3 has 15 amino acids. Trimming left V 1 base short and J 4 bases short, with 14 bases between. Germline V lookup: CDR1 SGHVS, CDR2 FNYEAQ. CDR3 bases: TGTGCCAGCAGCTTAGGCGGGCAGGGGAAATACGAGCAGTACTTC. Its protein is CASSLGGQGKYEQYF.

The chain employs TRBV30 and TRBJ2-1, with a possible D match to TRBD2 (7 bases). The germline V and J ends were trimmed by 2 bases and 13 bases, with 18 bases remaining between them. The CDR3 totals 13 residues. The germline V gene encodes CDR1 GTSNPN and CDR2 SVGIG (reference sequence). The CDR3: CAWSSKGGGKQFF. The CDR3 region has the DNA TGTGCCTGGAGTTCCAAGGGGGGGGGAAAACAGTTCTTC. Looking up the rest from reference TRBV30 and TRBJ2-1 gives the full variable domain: SQTIHQWPATLVQPVGSPLSLECTVEGTSNPNLYWYRQAAGRGLQLLFYSVGIGQISSEVPQNLSASRPQDRQFILSSKKLLLSDSGFYLCAWSSKGGGKQFFGPGTRLTVL.

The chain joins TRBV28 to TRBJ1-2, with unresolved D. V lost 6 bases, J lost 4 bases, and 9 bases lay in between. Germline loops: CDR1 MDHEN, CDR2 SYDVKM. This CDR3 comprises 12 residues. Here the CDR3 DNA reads TGTGCCAGCAGCGTGGGGAGCTATGGCTACACCTTC. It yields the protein CASSVGSYGYTF.

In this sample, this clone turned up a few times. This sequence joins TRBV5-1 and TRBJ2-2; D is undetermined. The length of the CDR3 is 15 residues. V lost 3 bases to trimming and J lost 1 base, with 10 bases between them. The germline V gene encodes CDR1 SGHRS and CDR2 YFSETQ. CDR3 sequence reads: CASSSGVQNTGELFF. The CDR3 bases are TGCGCCAGCAGCTCGGGTGTCCAGAACACCGGGGAGCTGTTTTTT.

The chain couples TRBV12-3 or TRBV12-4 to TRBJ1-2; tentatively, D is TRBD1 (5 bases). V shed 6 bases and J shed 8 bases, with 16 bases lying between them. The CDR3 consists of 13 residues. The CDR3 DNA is TGTGCCAGCAGCACGTCAAAGGGGATCGGCTACACCTTC. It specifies CASSTSKGIGYTF.

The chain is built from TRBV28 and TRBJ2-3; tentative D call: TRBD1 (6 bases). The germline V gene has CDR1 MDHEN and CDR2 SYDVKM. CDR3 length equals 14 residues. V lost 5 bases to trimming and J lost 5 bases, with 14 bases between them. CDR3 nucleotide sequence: TGTGCCAGCAGTCTACAGGGTTTACTAGATACGCAGTATTTT. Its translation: CASSLQGLLDTQYF. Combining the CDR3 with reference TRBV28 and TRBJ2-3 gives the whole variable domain DVKVTQSSRYLVKRTGEKVFLECVQDMDHENMFWYRQDPGLGLRLIYFSYDVKMKEKGDIPEGYSVSREKKERFSLILESASTNQTSMYLCASSLQGLLDTQYFGPGTRLTVL.

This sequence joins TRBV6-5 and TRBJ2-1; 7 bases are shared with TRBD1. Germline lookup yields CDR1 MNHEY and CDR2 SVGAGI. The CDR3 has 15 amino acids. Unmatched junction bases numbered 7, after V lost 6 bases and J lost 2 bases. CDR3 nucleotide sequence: TGTGCCAGCAGACTAAGACAGGGAGCCTACAATGAGCAGTTCTTC. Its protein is CASRLRQGAYNEQFF.

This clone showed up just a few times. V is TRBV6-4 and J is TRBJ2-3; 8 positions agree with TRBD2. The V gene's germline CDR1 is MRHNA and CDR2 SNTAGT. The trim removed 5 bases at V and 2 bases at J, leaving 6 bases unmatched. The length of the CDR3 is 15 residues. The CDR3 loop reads CASSSGGGDTDTQYF. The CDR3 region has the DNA TGTGCCAGCAGTTCCGGGGGGGGCGACACAGATACGCAGTATTTT.

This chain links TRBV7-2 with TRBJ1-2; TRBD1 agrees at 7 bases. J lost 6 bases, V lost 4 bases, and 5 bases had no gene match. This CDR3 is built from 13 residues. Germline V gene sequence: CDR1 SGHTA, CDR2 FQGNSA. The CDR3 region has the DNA TGTGCCAGCAGCTCGATCCAGGGGGATGGCTACACCTTC. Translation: CASSSIQGDGYTF.

CDR3 coding DNA: TGTGCCAGCAGTGAAGGGCCTTGGGGGCCACGCGCTGGCTACACCTTC. Its protein product is CASSEGPWGPRAGYTF. V gene TRBV2 combines with J gene TRBJ1-2; TRBD1 might be the D (6 bases). There are 16 residues in the CDR3. Between the trimmed V and J ends, which lost 1 base and 7 bases, there was a span of 19 bases. Per germline, CDR1 SNHLY and CDR2 FYNNEI.

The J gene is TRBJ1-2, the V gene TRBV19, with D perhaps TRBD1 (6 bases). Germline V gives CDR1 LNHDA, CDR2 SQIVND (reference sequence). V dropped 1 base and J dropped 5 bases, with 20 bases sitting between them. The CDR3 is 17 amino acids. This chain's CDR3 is CASSIGWGRYERYGYTF. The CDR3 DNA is TGTGCCAGTAGTATAGGTTGGGGGCGGTATGAGAGGTATGGCTACACCTTC.

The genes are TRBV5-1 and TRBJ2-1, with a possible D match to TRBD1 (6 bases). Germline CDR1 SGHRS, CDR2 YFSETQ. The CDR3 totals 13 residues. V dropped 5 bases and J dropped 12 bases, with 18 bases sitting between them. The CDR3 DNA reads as TGCGCCAGCAGGATTGAAATGGGGGCAGGGCAGTTCTTC. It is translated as CASRIEMGAGQFF. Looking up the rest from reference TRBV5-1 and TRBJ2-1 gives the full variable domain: KAGVTQTPRYLIKTRGQQVTLSCSPISGHRSVSWYQQTPGQGLQFLFEYFSETQRNKGNFPGRFSGRQFSNSRSEMNVSTLELGDSALYLCASRIEMGAGQFFGPGTRLTVL.

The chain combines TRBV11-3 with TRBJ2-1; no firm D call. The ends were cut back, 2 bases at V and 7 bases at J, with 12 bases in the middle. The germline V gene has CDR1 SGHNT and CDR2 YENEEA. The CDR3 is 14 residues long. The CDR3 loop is CASSLTAGSNEQFF. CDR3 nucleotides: TGTGCCAGCAGCTTAACGGCAGGTAGTAATGAGCAGTTCTTC. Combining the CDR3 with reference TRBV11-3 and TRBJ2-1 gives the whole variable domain EAGVVQSPRYKIIEKKQPVAFWCNPISGHNTLYWYLQNLGQGPELLIRYENEEAVDDSQLPKDRFSAERLKGVDSTLKIQPAELGDSAVYLCASSLTAGSNEQFFGPGTRLTVL.

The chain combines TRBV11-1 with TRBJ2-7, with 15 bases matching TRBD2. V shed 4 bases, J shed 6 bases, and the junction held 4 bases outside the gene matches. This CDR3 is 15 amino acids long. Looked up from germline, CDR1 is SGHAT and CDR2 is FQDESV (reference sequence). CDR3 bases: TGTGCCAGCAGCTCCTGGACTAGCGGGAGGGGCGAGCAGTACTTC. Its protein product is CASSSWTSGRGEQYF. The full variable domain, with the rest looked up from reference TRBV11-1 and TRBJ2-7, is EAEVAQSPRYKITEKSQAVAFWCDPISGHATLYWYRQILGQGPELLVQFQDESVVDDSQLPKDRFSAERLKGVDSTLKIQPAELGDSAMYLCASSSWTSGRGEQYFGPGTRLTVT.

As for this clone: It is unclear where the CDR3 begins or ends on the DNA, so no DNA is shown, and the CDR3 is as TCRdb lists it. CDR3 loop: CASSVGSGSTRPHF. The chain joins TRBV2 to TRBJ1-6. Germline CDR1 SNHLY, CDR2 FYNNEI. The CDR3 length is 14 residues, termini included.

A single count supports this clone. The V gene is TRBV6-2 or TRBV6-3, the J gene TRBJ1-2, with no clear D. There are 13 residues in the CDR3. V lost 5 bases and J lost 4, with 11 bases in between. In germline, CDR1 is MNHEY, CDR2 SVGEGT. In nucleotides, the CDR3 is TGTGCCAGCAGTGCGGGTCCCCGCTATGGCTACACCTTC. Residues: CASSAGPRYGYTF.